These T cell receptor beta chains were read from a single sample in a study of a mutant IDH1 vaccine in newly diagnosed glioma. Their specific antigens are unknown. TCRdb's copy holds only in-frame clones and misses some; the assay was immunoSEQ multiplex PCR. The sample contains about 51,000 clones, around 80% of which appear only once. The sequenced sample was PBMCs, obtained from a glioma patient whose treatment included an IDH1 peptide vaccine. Receptors originate from a woman between 35 and 50 years old with glioma. Each CDR3 is given with its conserved first and last residue. A D gene is named only where the DNA matches it firmly. Size is stated for part of the rows, as once, few or many counts, or as a class when the clone is expanded.

>.|TRBV27|.|TRBJ1-6
CASRQESSYNSPLHF
TGTGCCAGCAGGCAGGAGAGCTCCTATAATTCACCCCTCCACTTT
>.|TRBV4-1|.|TRBJ2-2
CASSQEGGRAGELFF
TGCGCCAGCAGCCAAGAAGGAGGCAGGGCCGGGGAGCTGTTTTTT
>.|TRBV5-1|TRBD1|TRBJ2-5
CASSTGTGAWETQYF
TGCGCCAGCAGCACCGGGACAGGGGCGTGGGAGACCCAGTACTTC
>.|TRBV14|.|TRBJ2-3
CASSQDLGWPGSTDTQYF
TGTGCCAGCAGCCAAGATCTTGGATGGCCGGGTAGCACAGATACGCAGTATTTT
>.|TRBV27|TRBD1|TRBJ1-4
CASSTGTGLSEKLFF
TGTGCCAGCAGTACCGGGACAGGCCTTAGTGAAAAACTGTTTTTT
>.|TRBV29-1|.|TRBJ1-1
CSVDRWNTEAFF
TGCAGCGTAGACAGGTGGAACACTGAAGCTTTCTTT
>.|TRBV2|.|TRBJ2-7
CASSDRRIYEQYF
TGTGCCAGCAGTGATAGGCGGATCTACGAGCAGTACTTC
>.|TRBV29-1|.|TRBJ1-3
CSVGDGPVTIYF
TGCAGCGTTGGGGACGGGCCGGTCACCATATATTTT
>.|TRBV6-5|TRBD1|TRBJ1-2
CASSYSTGQGNYGYTF
TGTGCCAGCAGTTACTCGACGGGACAGGGAAACTATGGCTACACCTTC
>.|TRBV10-2|.|TRBJ1-1
CASSEPETLRAFF
TGCGCCAGCAGTGAACCAGAAACCCTACGGGCTTTCTTT
>.|TRBV14|.|TRBJ1-6
CASSQDLDRRNSPLHF
TGTGCCAGCAGCCAAGACCTAGACAGGAGGAATTCACCCCTCCACTTT
>.|TRBV10-3|.|TRBJ1-4
CAISESYQGSATNEKLFF
TGTGCCATCAGTGAGTCGTATCAGGGATCCGCAACTAATGAAAAACTGTTTTTT
>few|TRBV6-1|.|TRBJ2-7
CASSDLAGTEAGYEQYF
TGTGCCAGCAGTGACCTTGCTGGGACGGAGGCGGGATACGAGCAGTACTTC
>.|TRBV28|.|TRBJ1-1
CASSLGPLNTEAFF
TGTGCCAGCAGTCTGGGTCCATTGAACACTGAAGCTTTCTTT
>.|TRBV27|.|TRBJ1-6
CASKSSYNSPLHF
TGTGCCAGCAAAAGCTCCTATAATTCACCCCTCCACTTT
>.|TRBV4-1|.|TRBJ2-7
CASSRQSISYEQYF
TGCGCCAGCAGCCGACAGTCTATCTCCTACGAGCAGTACTTC
>.|TRBV6-4|TRBD2|TRBJ2-1
CASSDSGGGYNEQFF
TGTGCCAGCAGCGATAGCGGGGGGGGATACAATGAGCAGTTCTTC
>.|TRBV5-1|.|TRBJ2-5
CASSLESLSQETQYF
TGCGCCAGCAGCTTGGAGTCACTAAGCCAAGAGACCCAGTACTTC
>.|TRBV6-4|TRBD2|TRBJ2-1
CASSLSGGNNNEQFF
TGTGCCAGCAGCCTTAGCGGGGGGAACAACAATGAGCAGTTCTTC
>.|TRBV10-1|TRBD1|TRBJ2-7
CASSIDRGAYEQYF
TGCGCCAGTTCTATAGACAGGGGGGCCTACGAGCAGTACTTC
>once|TRBV10-3|TRBD2|TRBJ2-1
CAIKFNGGGSYNEQFF
TGTGCCATCAAGTTCAACGGCGGGGGGTCCTACAATGAGCAGTTCTTC
>.|TRBV5-4|.|TRBJ2-1
CASSLTGFSDNEQFF
TGTGCCAGCAGCTTGACTGGGTTTTCGGACAATGAGCAGTTCTTC
>.|TRBV9|.|TRBJ1-4
CASSPGPSNKLFF
TGTGCCAGCAGCCCGGGACCTTCGAACAAACTGTTTTTT
>few|TRBV19|.|TRBJ1-5
CATRDQPQHF
TGTGCCACCCGGGATCAGCCCCAGCATTTT
>once|TRBV10-3|TRBD1|TRBJ2-7
CAIWTGLTGYEQYF
TGTGCCATTTGGACAGGCCTAACGGGCTACGAGCAGTACTTC
>.|TRBV2|TRBD1|TRBJ1-5
CASSTGVSNQPQHF
TGTGCCAGCTCGACAGGGGTCTCCAATCAGCCCCAGCATTTT
>.|TRBV7-8|TRBD2|TRBJ2-3
CASSLDSSGGASDTQYF
TGTGCCAGCAGCTTAGATTCTAGCGGGGGGGCCTCAGATACGCAGTATTTT
>.|TRBV27|.|TRBJ2-3
CASSLGVADTQYF
TGTGCCAGCAGTTTGGGGGTTGCAGATACGCAGTATTTT
>.|TRBV5-1|TRBD1|TRBJ1-4
CASSLTGGFLNEKLFF
TGCGCCAGCAGCTTGACAGGGGGATTCCTAAATGAAAAACTGTTTTTT
>.|TRBV6-1|.|TRBJ1-2
CASIPGRGDYGYTF
TGTGCCAGCATCCCTGGGAGGGGCGACTATGGCTACACCTTC
>.|TRBV6-5|.|TRBJ1-2
CASSRDSGLSYF
TGTGCCAGCAGCCGCGATTCGGGACTGTCCTACTTC
>.|TRBV7-2|.|TRBJ2-1
CASSSTGSSYNEQFF
TGTGCCAGCAGCTCAACAGGGAGCTCCTACAATGAGCAGTTCTTC